This is a list of T cell receptor beta chains from one sample in a study of cytomegalovirus exposure and HLA in healthy donors. The data were produced by immunoSEQ multiplex PCR, yet TCRdb's version contains in-frame clones alone and is incomplete. The sample carries 220,000 or so clones, around four fifths recorded once. The specimen sequenced was PBMCs. The source is a male donor in good health and CMV-seronegative. CDR3s include the opening cysteine and the closing phenylalanine or tryptophan. Size is stated for part of the rows, as once, few or many counts, or as a class when the clone is expanded.

j_call	clone_size	v_call	cdr3_aa
TRBJ1-5	NA	TRBV18	CASSPTVSNQPQHF
TRBJ2-1	NA	TRBV27	CASSPGDNEQFF
TRBJ1-6	NA	TRBV9	CASSAGTAATNSPLHF
TRBJ1-2	few	TRBV18	CASSGRTANYGYTF
TRBJ2-7	NA	TRBV4-1	CASSQDVREQHYEQYF
TRBJ1-5	NA	TRBV5-1	CASSYVGNQPQHF
TRBJ1-6	NA	TRBV6-5	CASRPAGANSPLHF
TRBJ2-1	NA	TRBV27	CASSLTSGNNEQFF
TRBJ1-1	NA	TRBV6-4	CASSVEMNTEAFF
TRBJ1-1	NA	TRBV5-5	CASSLITGGNTEAFF
TRBJ1-1	once	TRBV19	CASSIGWGRIFF
TRBJ2-1	once	TRBV19	CASSRWDRGANEQFF
TRBJ2-2	NA	TRBV6-6	CASSYSLSGYHGELFF
TRBJ1-5	few	TRBV7-9	CSSSFDGQGLNQPQHF
TRBJ1-1	NA	TRBV30	CAWSSQGAGAEAFF
TRBJ2-1	NA	TRBV19	CASRTSGTRTYNEQFF
TRBJ1-3	NA	TRBV11-2	CASSLGPMAHSGNTIYF
TRBJ2-7	NA	TRBV5-5	CASPVICRTGDFPGTYEQYF